These 13 T cell receptor beta chains were all obtained from the same sample, sequenced in a study of post-analysis software for immune sequencing data. The study's findings and limits: TRBV5-6, TRBV5-1 and TRBV20-1 belonged to a set of a few TRBV segments that were more frequent in patients than controls.

For these TCRs, the target antigens are not known. The TCR beta cDNA libraries contained unique molecular identifiers. TCRdb fed the PCR reads into MiXCR, producing one record per CDR3 protein. Here the sample spans over 700,000 distinct CDR3 sequences, just under 30% being singletons. Sequenced: blood. These receptor sequences come from a girl between 10 and 17 years old with multiple sclerosis.

The table lists this clonotype with a few counts. CDR3 coding DNA: TGTGCCAGCGGCAGGACAGATGACCAGCCCCAGCATTTT. It yields the protein CASGRTDDQPQHF. The chain carries TRBV6-1 and TRBJ1-5, with TRBD1 as a possible D gene (6 bases). The germline V gene encodes CDR1 MNHNS and CDR2 SASEGT. This CDR3 comprises 13 residues. V was cut by 8 bases and J by 7 bases, with 15 bases left in between.

CDR3 sequence (DNA): TGTGCCAGCAGCCAGACGGACTGGCGGTATGAGCAGTTCTTC. Translation gives CASSQTDWRYEQFF. This chain connects TRBV12-3 or TRBV12-4 to TRBJ2-1, with D perhaps TRBD2 (5 bases). The CDR3 consists of 14 residues. The V end lost 6 bases, the J end lost 8 bases, and 17 bases lay between the germline ends.

The genes are TRBV7-2 and TRBJ2-7, with 8 bases fitting TRBD2. CDR1 and CDR2 from the germline V gene are SGHTA and FQGNSA. The CDR3 spans 13 residues. V lost 6 bases, J lost 9 bases, and 10 bases stayed unmatched. The CDR3 sequence is CTSRGTSRGGQYF. The CDR3 region has the DNA TGTACCAGCAGAGGGACTAGTCGTGGTGGGCAGTACTTC.

This clonotype was seen a handful of times. The chain recombines TRBV7-2 with TRBJ1-5, with D unclear. CDR3 length: 17 amino acids. V lost 2 bases to trimming and J lost 3 bases, with 17 bases between them. CDR1 is SGHTA and CDR2 is FQGNSA in the germline V gene. DNA of the CDR3: TGTGCCAGCAGCTTATTTTGGTTGGTGGGGAACAATCAGCCCCAGCATTTT. As protein: CASSLFWLVGNNQPQHF.

The CDR3 reads CASSPTGRGTQYF. The CDR3 DNA sequence: TGTGCCAGCAGCCCTACAGGGCGGGGGACCCAGTACTTC. The genes are TRBV7-2 and TRBJ2-5, with D possibly called TRBD1 or TRBD2 (6 bases each). The CDR3 loop spans 13 amino acids. V dropped 5 bases and J dropped 7 bases, with 14 bases sitting between them. Looked up from germline, CDR1 is SGHTA and CDR2 is FQGNSA.

The J gene is TRBJ1-1, the V gene TRBV7-9; 11 nucleotides align to TRBD1. Germline CDR1 and CDR2: SEHNR and FQNEAQ (reference sequence). The CDR3 covers 16 residues. The V segment lost 6 bases and the J segment 4 bases; nucleotides outside the gene matches: 10. For the CDR3, the DNA is TGTGCCAGCAGATCCGGACAGGGGGCTAGGGGCACTGAAGCTTTCTTT. Its translation: CASRSGQGARGTEAFF.

This clonotype has ten or more counts. The chain carries TRBV12-3 or TRBV12-4 and TRBJ1-2, with D possibly being TRBD1 (6 bases). The germline V and J ends were trimmed by 1 base and 1 base, with 7 bases remaining between them. This CDR3 is 14 amino acids long. The CDR3 coding sequence is TGTGCCAGCAGTTTAGGGACAGTTAACTATGGCTACACCTTC. Translation: CASSLGTVNYGYTF.

This chain uses TRBV12-3 or TRBV12-4 with TRBJ1-2, with D perhaps matching TRBD1 (6 bases). This CDR3 has 13 amino acids. Between the trimmed V and J ends, which lost 6 bases and 2 bases, there was a span of 10 bases. The CDR3 DNA reads TGTGCCAGCAGGGCACAGGGCAACTATGGCTACACCTTC. This gives the protein CASRAQGNYGYTF.

This clonotype was counted a few times. The chain couples TRBV29-1 to TRBJ2-2; the D is unclear. V lost 4 bases, J lost 6 bases, and 12 bases lay in between. This CDR3 is built from 13 residues. The germline V gene encodes CDR1 SQVTM and CDR2 ANQGSEA. CDR3 in DNA: TGCAGCGTTGGTTCAGGACCCCCCGGGGAGCTGTTTTTT. It translates to CSVGSGPPGELFF.

This clonotype was detected a few times. The rearrangement links TRBV5-1 to TRBJ2-3; 7 bases line up with TRBD1. Germline V gene sequence: CDR1 SGHRS, CDR2 YFSETQ. V shed 0 bases, J shed 0 bases, and the junction held 4 bases outside the gene matches. The CDR3 consists of 16 residues. The CDR3 spells CASSLGQGPSTDTQYF. The CDR3 DNA follows: TGCGCCAGCAGCTTGGGACAGGGCCCTAGCACAGATACGCAGTATTTT.

The chain links TRBV7-2 to TRBJ1-6; possibly TRBD1 for D (6 bases). The germline V gene has CDR1 SGHTA and CDR2 FQGNSA. The CDR3 consists of 14 residues. Trimming removed 2 bases from V and 10 bases from J, with 12 bases in between. CDR3 DNA sequence: TGTGCCAGCAGCTTAATTGAGGGGGGGTCACCCCTCCACTTT. This gives the protein CASSLIEGGSPLHF.

V and J are TRBV28 and TRBJ2-7, with 9 bases fitting TRBD1. The V segment lost 9 bases and the J segment 3 bases; nucleotides outside the gene matches: 6. The CDR3 sequence is 13 residues long. CDR1 and CDR2 from the germline V gene are MDHEN and SYDVKM. CDR3 in DNA: TGTGCCAGTAGACAGGGGGTTTACTACGAGCAGTACTTC. Residues: CASRQGVYYEQYF. Full variable domain (rest looked up from reference TRBV28 and TRBJ2-7): DVKVTQSSRYLVKRTGEKVFLECVQDMDHENMFWYRQDPGLGLRLIYFSYDVKMKEKGDIPEGYSVSREKKERFSLILESASTNQTSMYLCASRQGVYYEQYFGPGTRLTVT.

The sample holds a few counts of this clonotype. The chain links TRBV18 to TRBJ2-5; 9 positions match TRBD1. The DNA matches TRBJ2-7 better at its end, which makes the J call doubtful. Germline V gene sequence: CDR1 KGHSH, CDR2 LQKENI. This CDR3 region has 15 residues. The CDR3 sequence: CASSPKGTGGGEQYF. In nucleotides, the CDR3 is TGTGCCAGCTCACCTAAAGGAACAGGGGGCGGCGAGCAGTACTTC.